This T cell receptor (beta chain) was identified in a study of T cells in localized non-small cell lung cancer. Only a few counts were recorded for this clone. Clones were read by immunoSEQ multiplex PCR, and TCRdb kept only the in-frame ones, dropping some. The table includes around 3,300 clones, approximately 34% detected once. The germline V gene encodes CDR1 GTSNPN and CDR2 SVGIG (reference sequence). V lost 0 bases to trimming and J lost 3 bases, with 6 bases between them. This CDR3 region has 12 residues. The sample here was lung tumor tissue, taken before any cancer treatment. This sequence joins TRBV30 and TRBJ2-7; no firm D call. The source of this sequence is a female donor older than 55 with stage I lung adenocarcinoma. CDR3 DNA: TGTGCCTGGAGTGTGAGTGACTACGAGCAGTACTTC. Translating it yields CAWSVSDYEQYF.